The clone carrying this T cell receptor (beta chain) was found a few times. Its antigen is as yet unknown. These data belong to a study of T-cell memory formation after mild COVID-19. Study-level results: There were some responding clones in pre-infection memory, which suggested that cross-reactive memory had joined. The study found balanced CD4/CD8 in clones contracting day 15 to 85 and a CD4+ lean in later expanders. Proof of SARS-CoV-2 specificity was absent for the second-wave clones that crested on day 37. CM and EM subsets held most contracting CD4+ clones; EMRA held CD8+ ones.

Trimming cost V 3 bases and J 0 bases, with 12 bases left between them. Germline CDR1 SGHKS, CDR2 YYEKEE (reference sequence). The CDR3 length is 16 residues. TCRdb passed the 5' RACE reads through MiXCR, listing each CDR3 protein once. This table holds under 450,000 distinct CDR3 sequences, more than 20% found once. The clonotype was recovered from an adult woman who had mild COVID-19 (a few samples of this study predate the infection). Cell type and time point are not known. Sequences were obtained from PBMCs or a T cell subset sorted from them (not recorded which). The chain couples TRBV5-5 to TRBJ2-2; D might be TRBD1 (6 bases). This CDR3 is CASSSNAGANTGELFF. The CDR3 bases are TGTGCCAGCAGCTCCAACGCAGGGGCGAACACCGGGGAGCTGTTTTTT.